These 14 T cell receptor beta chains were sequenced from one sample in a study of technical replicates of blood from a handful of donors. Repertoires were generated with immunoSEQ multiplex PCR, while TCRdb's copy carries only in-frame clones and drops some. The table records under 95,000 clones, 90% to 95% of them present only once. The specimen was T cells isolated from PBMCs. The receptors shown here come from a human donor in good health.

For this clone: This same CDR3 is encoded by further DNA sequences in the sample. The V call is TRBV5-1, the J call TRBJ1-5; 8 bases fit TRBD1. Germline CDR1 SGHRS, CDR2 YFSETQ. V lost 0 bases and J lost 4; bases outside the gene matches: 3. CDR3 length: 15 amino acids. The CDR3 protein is CASSLGTGGNQPQHF. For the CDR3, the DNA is TGCGCCAGCAGCTTGGGAACAGGGGGGAATCAGCCCCAGCATTTT.

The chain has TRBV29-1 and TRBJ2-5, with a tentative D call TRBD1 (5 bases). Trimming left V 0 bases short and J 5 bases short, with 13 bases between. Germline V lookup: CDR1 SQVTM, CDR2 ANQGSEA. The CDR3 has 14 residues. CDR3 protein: CSVEDLQERETQYF. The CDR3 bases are TGCAGCGTTGAAGACCTACAGGAACGCGAGACCCAGTACTTC.

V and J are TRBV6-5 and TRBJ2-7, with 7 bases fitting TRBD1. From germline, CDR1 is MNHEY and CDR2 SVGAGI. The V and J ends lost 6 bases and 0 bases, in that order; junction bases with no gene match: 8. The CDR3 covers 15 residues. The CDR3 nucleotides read TGTGCCAGCAGCCGTGCTAGGGACAGCTCCTACGAGCAGTACTTC. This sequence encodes CASSRARDSSYEQYF.

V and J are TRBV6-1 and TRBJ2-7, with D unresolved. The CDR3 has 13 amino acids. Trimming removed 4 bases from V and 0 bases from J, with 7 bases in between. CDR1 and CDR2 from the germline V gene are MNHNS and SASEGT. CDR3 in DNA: TGTGCCAGCAGTGTTCTAGACTCCTACGAGCAGTACTTC. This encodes CASSVLDSYEQYF.

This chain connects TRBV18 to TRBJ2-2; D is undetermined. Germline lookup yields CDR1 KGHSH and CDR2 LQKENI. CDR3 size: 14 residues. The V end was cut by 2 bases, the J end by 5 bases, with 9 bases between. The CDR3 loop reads CASSPSGHTGELFF. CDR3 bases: TGTGCCAGCTCACCAAGTGGGCATACCGGGGAGCTGTTTTTT.

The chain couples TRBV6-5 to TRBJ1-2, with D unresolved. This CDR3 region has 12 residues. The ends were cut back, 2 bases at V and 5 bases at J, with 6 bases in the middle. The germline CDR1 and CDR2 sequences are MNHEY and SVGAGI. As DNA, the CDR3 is TGTGCCAGCAGTTACGGAGGGTATGGCTACACCTTC. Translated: CASSYGGYGYTF.

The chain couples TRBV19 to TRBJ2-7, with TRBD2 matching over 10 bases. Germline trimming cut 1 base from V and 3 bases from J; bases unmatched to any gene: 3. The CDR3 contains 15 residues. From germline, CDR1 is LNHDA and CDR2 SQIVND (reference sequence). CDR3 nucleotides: TGTGCCAGTAGTATAGGAGCGGGGGGGATCTACGAGCAGTACTTC. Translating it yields CASSIGAGGIYEQYF.

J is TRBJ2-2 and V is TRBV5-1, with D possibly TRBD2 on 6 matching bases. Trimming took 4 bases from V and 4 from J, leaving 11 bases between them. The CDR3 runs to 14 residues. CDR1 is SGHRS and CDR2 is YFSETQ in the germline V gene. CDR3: CASSRGGATGELFF. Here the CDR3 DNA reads TGCGCCAGCAGCCGAGGAGGGGCCACCGGGGAGCTGTTTTTT.

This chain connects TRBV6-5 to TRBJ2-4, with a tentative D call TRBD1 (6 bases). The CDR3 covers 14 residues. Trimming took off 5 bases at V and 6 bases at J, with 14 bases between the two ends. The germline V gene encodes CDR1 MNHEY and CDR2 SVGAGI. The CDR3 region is CASSSPGRGNIQYF. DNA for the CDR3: TGTGCCAGCAGTAGCCCCGGCAGGGGAAACATTCAGTACTTC.

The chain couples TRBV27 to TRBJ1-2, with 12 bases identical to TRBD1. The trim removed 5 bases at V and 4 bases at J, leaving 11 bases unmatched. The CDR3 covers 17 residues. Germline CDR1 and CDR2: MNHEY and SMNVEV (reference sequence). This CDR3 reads CASSETGTGGVVYGYTF. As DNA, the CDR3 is TGTGCCAGCAGTGAAACCGGGACAGGGGGCGTAGTCTATGGCTACACCTTC.

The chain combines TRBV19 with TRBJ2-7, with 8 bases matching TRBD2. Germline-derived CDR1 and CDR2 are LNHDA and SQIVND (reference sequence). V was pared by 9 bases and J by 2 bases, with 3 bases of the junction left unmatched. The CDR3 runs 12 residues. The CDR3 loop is CASRAGAYEQYF. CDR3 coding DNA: TGTGCCAGCCGAGCGGGGGCCTACGAGCAGTACTTC. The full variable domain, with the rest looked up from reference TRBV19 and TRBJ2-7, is DGGITQSPKYLFRKEGQNVTLSCEQNLNHDAMYWYRQDPGQGLRLIYYSQIVNDFQKGDIAEGYSVSREKKESFPLTVTSAQKNPTAFYLCASRAGAYEQYFGPGTRLTVT.

As DNA, the CDR3 is TGTGCCTGGAGTCCTCGGACTAGCGGGGTAACCGGGCAGACCCAGTACTTC. This gives the protein CAWSPRTSGVTGQTQYF. The chain joins TRBV30 to TRBJ2-5, with 12 bases aligning to TRBD2. CDR1 and CDR2 (germline): GTSNPN, SVGIG (reference sequence). Unmatched junction bases numbered 13, after V lost 2 bases and J lost 6 bases. This CDR3 contains 17 residues.

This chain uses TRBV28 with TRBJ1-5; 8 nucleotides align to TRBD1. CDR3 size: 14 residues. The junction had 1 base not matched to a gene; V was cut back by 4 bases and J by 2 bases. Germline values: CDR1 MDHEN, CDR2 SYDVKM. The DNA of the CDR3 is TGTGCCAGCAGTTCGGGACAGGGCAATCAGCCCCAGCATTTT. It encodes CASSSGQGNQPQHF.

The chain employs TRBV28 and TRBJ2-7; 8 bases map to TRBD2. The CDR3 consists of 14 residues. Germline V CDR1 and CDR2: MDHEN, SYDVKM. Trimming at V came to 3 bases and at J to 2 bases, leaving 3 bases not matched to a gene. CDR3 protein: CASSFGTSAYEQYF. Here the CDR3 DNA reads TGTGCCAGCAGTTTTGGGACTAGTGCCTACGAGCAGTACTTC.